The 26 T cell receptor beta chains below were found in one sample sequenced in a study of beta chain features in type 1 diabetes. Overall study findings and caveats: Type 1 diabetes patients showed a moderate but significant shortening of TCRB CDR3s in all four CD4+ subsets.

Expressed TCRB transcripts were sequenced because the isolated RNA had all been reverse transcribed beforehand. Assay: immunoSEQ multiplex PCR; the TCRdb copy retains only in-frame clones and omits some. The sample consists of some 360,000 clones, roughly a tenth of them appearing once. These TCRs are of unknown antigen specificity. Material for sequencing was central memory CD4+ T cells from blood. The receptor set was obtained from a man aged 30 to 39 with type 1 diabetes.

The chain joins TRBV11-2 to TRBJ2-1; tentative D call: TRBD1 (6 bases). The germline V gene has CDR1 SGHAT and CDR2 FQNNGV. Deletions cut 0 bases from V and 5 bases from J, with 17 bases between. CDR3 length: 17 residues. The chain's CDR3 is CASSLDKSRGGNNEQFF. CDR3 sequence (DNA): TGTGCCAGCAGCTTAGATAAGTCCAGGGGTGGCAACAATGAGCAGTTCTTC.

This chain joins TRBV4-3 and TRBJ2-1; D is ambiguous. The CDR3 extends over 16 amino acids. V was trimmed by 1 base and J by 3 bases, leaving 13 bases between them. Germline CDR1 is LGHNA and CDR2 is YSLEER. CDR3 nucleotides: TGCGCCAGCAGCCAAGCGGCTCTCCAACTCTACAATGAGCAGTTCTTC. Residues: CASSQAALQLYNEQFF.

The rearrangement links TRBV6-6 to TRBJ1-1, with 11 bases that match TRBD1. Germline assignment: CDR1 MNHNY and CDR2 SVGAGI (reference sequence). The CDR3 length is 13 residues. The ends lost 6 bases at V and 9 bases at J; junction bases unmatched: 6. In DNA form, the CDR3 reads TGTGCCAGCAGCCCAGGGACAGGGGGGCAAGCTTTCTTT. Protein sequence: CASSPGTGGQAFF.

CDR3 region: CASSPTPVYGYTF. CDR3 nucleotides: TGTGCCAGCAGCCCGACCCCCGTCTATGGCTACACCTTC. The chain joins TRBV7-8 to TRBJ1-2; D is undetermined. The CDR3 runs to 13 residues. Germline V gene lookup returns CDR1 SGHVS and CDR2 FQNEAQ. V was pared by 5 bases and J by 4 bases, with 11 bases between.

This chain uses TRBV10-3 with TRBJ1-5; no definite D call. From germline, CDR1 is ENHRY and CDR2 SYGVKD. This CDR3 contains 17 residues. Trimming took 0 bases from V and 0 from J, leaving 12 bases between them. CDR3 bases: TGTGCCATCAGTGAGTCGCTCCGCCAGAATAGCAATCAGCCCCAGCATTTT. Protein: CAISESLRQNSNQPQHF.

The V and J genes are TRBV5-1 and TRBJ1-2; D might be TRBD1 (5 bases). CDR1 SGHRS and CDR2 YFSETQ come from the germline V gene. The germline V and J ends were trimmed by 3 bases and 3 bases, with 12 bases remaining between them. The CDR3 spans 14 residues. CDR3 region: CASSSQGSYYGYTF. As DNA, the CDR3 is TGCGCCAGCAGCTCCCAGGGTTCCTACTATGGCTACACCTTC.

This clone has a handful of counts. The genes are TRBV29-1 and TRBJ1-5; tentative D call: TRBD1 (5 bases). Germline assignment: CDR1 SQVTM and CDR2 ANQGSEA. V was trimmed by 4 bases and J by 2 bases, leaving 12 bases between them. The length of the CDR3 is 14 residues. The CDR3 DNA follows: TGCAGCGTTGGACAGAATCAAGGCAATCAGCCCCAGCATTTT. It is translated as CSVGQNQGNQPQHF.

The rearrangement links TRBV5-1 to TRBJ1-3; no clear D gene. The CDR3 is 14 amino acids. The germline gives CDR1 SGHRS, CDR2 YFSETQ. The V end lost 7 bases, the J end lost 0 bases, and 11 bases lay between the germline ends. CDR3 sequence reads: CASRAAPSGNTIYF. As DNA, the CDR3 is TGCGCCAGCCGGGCGGCTCCCTCTGGAAACACCATATATTTT.

J is TRBJ2-6 and V is TRBV7-3, with 8 bases fitting TRBD1. V lost 5 bases to trimming and J lost 1 base; unmatched junction nucleotides: 4. The CDR3 has 16 residues. Germline V gene lookup returns CDR1 SGHTA and CDR2 FQGTGA. CDR3 coding DNA: TGTGCCAGCAGCCCGACAGGGGAATCTGGGGCCAACGTCCTGACTTTC. It translates to CASSPTGESGANVLTF.

The chain has TRBV19 and TRBJ2-5; 7 bases align to TRBD2. CDR1 is LNHDA, CDR2 SQIVND, per germline (reference sequence). The trim removed 1 base at V and 2 bases at J, leaving 4 bases unmatched. CDR3 length: 15 residues. CDR3 loop: CASSIVGTTQETQYF. CDR3 bases: TGTGCCAGTAGTATAGTCGGGACTACACAAGAGACCCAGTACTTC. Supplemented by reference TRBV19 and TRBJ2-5, the full variable domain reads DGGITQSPKYLFRKEGQNVTLSCEQNLNHDAMYWYRQDPGQGLRLIYYSQIVNDFQKGDIAEGYSVSREKKESFPLTVTSAQKNPTAFYLCASSIVGTTQETQYFGPGTRLLVL.

The chain joins TRBV27 to TRBJ2-7, with 11 bases that match TRBD1. J was trimmed by 0 bases and V by 3 bases; bases with no gene match: 7. The CDR3 runs to 17 residues. Germline CDR1 MNHEY, CDR2 SMNVEV (reference sequence). The DNA for the CDR3 is TGTGCCAGCAGTTTCCGAGGGACAGGGGGTCACTCCTACGAGCAGTACTTC. This encodes CASSFRGTGGHSYEQYF.

This clone has ten or more counts. J is TRBJ2-7 and V is TRBV5-4, with a weak D call TRBD2 (6 bases). CDR3 length equals 14 residues. The germline V gene encodes CDR1 SGHNT and CDR2 YYREEE (reference sequence). Trimming pared 3 bases from V and 6 bases from J, leaving 16 bases between. The CDR3 loop is CASSSYSGIGEQYF. DNA for the CDR3: TGTGCCAGCAGCTCCTATAGCGGTATCGGCGAGCAGTACTTC. Drawing the rest from reference TRBV5-4 and TRBJ2-7, the complete variable domain is ETGVTQSPTHLIKTRGQQVTLRCSSQSGHNTVSWYQQALGQGPQFIFQYYREEENGRGNFPPRFSGLQFPNYSSELNVNALELDDSALYLCASSSYSGIGEQYFGPGTRLTVT.

In the case of this clone: With a much larger clone just one base away, this may be a read error. This chain links TRBV11-2 with TRBJ2-7; no firm D call. The germline gives CDR1 SGHAT, CDR2 FQNNGV. Deletions cut 2 bases from V and 5 bases from J, with 4 bases between. This CDR3 has 11 residues. In nucleotides, the CDR3 is TGTGCCAGCAGCTTAAGGAACGAGCAGTACTTC. Protein sequence: CASSLRNEQYF. Full variable domain (remainder filled in from reference TRBV11-2 and TRBJ2-7): EAGVAQSPRYKIIEKRQSVAFWCNPISGHATLYWYQQILGQGPKLLIQFQNNGVVDDSQLPKDRFSAERLKGVDSTLKIQPAKLEDSAVYLCASSLRNEQYFGPGTRLTVT.

This clone was recorded once. The chain links TRBV28 to TRBJ1-2, with 9 bases fitting TRBD1. The V gene end was trimmed by 6 bases and the J gene end by 5 bases; junction bases not matched to a gene: 10. The CDR3 runs 15 residues. The germline V gene encodes CDR1 MDHEN and CDR2 SYDVKM. The CDR3 DNA reads TGTGCCAGCAGCACCGGGACAGGGATGTTGTATGGCTACACCTTC. Translation: CASSTGTGMLYGYTF.

This clone was observed a few times. V and J are TRBV2 and TRBJ2-7; possible D gene TRBD1, 7 bases. This CDR3 comprises 14 residues. Germline V lookup: CDR1 SNHLY, CDR2 FYNNEI. The V end was cut by 8 bases, the J end by 4 bases, with 18 bases between. The CDR3 spells CASGGTEGRYEQYF. CDR3 in DNA: TGTGCCAGCGGGGGGACAGAAGGGAGGTACGAGCAGTACTTC. Variable domain in full (rest from reference TRBV2 and TRBJ2-7): EPEVTQTPSHQVTQMGQEVILRCVPISNHLYFYWYRQILGQKVEFLVSFYNNEISEKSEIFDDQFSVERPDGSNFTLKIRSTKLEDSAMYFCASGGTEGRYEQYFGPGTRLTVT.

The V gene is TRBV7-6, the J gene TRBJ2-1, with 10 nucleotides matching TRBD2. V shed 4 bases, J shed 13 bases, and the junction held 7 bases outside the gene matches. Germline values: CDR1 SGHVS, CDR2 FNYEAQ. The length of the CDR3 is 13 residues. The CDR3 nucleotides read TGTGCCAGCAGCTATGGACTAGCGGCCCTCCAGTTCTTC. Translating it yields CASSYGLAALQFF.

The V and J genes are TRBV2 and TRBJ1-5, with TRBD1 identical over 9 bases. Trimming at V came to 6 bases and at J to 6 bases, leaving 6 bases not matched to a gene. Germline lookup yields CDR1 SNHLY and CDR2 FYNNEI. This CDR3 is 14 amino acids long. The CDR3 DNA follows: TGTGCCAGCAGACCGGACAGGGGCTCTCAGCCCCAGCATTTT. The encoded protein is CASRPDRGSQPQHF.

With regard to this clone: With a much larger clone just one base away, this may be a read error. The chain employs TRBV6-5 and TRBJ1-3; no firm D call. The length of the CDR3 is 12 residues. Germline V gene data show CDR1 as MNHEY and CDR2 as SVGAGI. The ends were cut back, 0 bases at V and 3 bases at J, with 0 bases in the middle. The CDR3 bases are TGTGCCAGCAGTTACTCTGGAAACACCATATATTTT. Translated, it gives CASSYSGNTIYF.

This chain joins TRBV5-1 and TRBJ2-3, with D perhaps matching TRBD1 (6 bases). The V end lost 3 bases, the J end lost 2 bases, and 10 bases lay between the germline ends. Germline-derived CDR1 and CDR2 are SGHRS and YFSETQ. This CDR3 has 14 amino acids. CDR3 nucleotides: TGCGCCAGCAGCTCACGGGACATCACAGATACGCAGTATTTT. Its translation: CASSSRDITDTQYF.

This clone turned up a few times. V and J are TRBV7-2 and TRBJ2-7; possibly TRBD1 for D (5 bases). This CDR3 has 15 amino acids. Germline V gives CDR1 SGHTA, CDR2 FQGNSA. The germline V and J ends were trimmed by 3 bases and 0 bases, with 12 bases remaining between them. The CDR3 nucleotides are TGTGCCAGCAGCTTTGCCGCGGACAACTCCTACGAGCAGTACTTC. Protein sequence: CASSFAADNSYEQYF.

This clone was counted between two and nine times. The V and J genes are TRBV5-1 and TRBJ1-2; 7 bases fit TRBD1. The trim removed 6 bases at V and 0 bases at J, leaving 8 bases unmatched. This CDR3 region has 15 residues. Germline CDR1 is SGHRS and CDR2 is YFSETQ. This CDR3 is CASTPRGQSNYGYTF. As DNA, the CDR3 is TGCGCCAGCACCCCGCGGGGACAGTCTAACTATGGCTACACCTTC.

The chain links TRBV5-4 to TRBJ1-1, with 9 nucleotides matching TRBD1. The CDR3 has 15 residues. Trimming at V came to 5 bases and at J to 8 bases, leaving 13 bases not matched to a gene. Germline V gene sequence: CDR1 SGHNT, CDR2 YYREEE (reference sequence). The CDR3 bases are TGTGCCAGCAGTTCCGGGACAGGGTCGTTCGCGGAAGCTTTCTTT. It encodes CASSSGTGSFAEAFF.

This clone showed up many times. The V gene is TRBV28, the J gene TRBJ2-5; 9 bases fit TRBD1. The CDR3 has 16 amino acids. With 7 bases clipped from V and 5 bases from J, the junction kept 14 bases outside the gene matches. The germline V gene has CDR1 MDHEN and CDR2 SYDVKM. The CDR3 nucleotides read TGTGCCAGCACTCCACGGAGACAGGGGGACGCGGAGACCCAGTACTTC. Its protein product is CASTPRRQGDAETQYF.

This clone was counted only a few times. Other nucleotide sequences in the sample specify the same CDR3. The chain employs TRBV5-1 and TRBJ2-7, with D possibly matching TRBD1 (6 bases). This CDR3 spans 12 amino acids. Looked up from germline, CDR1 is SGHRS and CDR2 is YFSETQ. The ends were cut back, 3 bases at V and 3 bases at J, with 7 bases in the middle. CDR3 coding DNA: TGCGCCAGCAGCTCACAGGGCTACGAGCAGTACTTC. This sequence encodes CASSSQGYEQYF.

In this sample, this clone turned up a few times. The CDR3 loop is CASRRGQKDEQYF. The CDR3 coding sequence is TGTGCCAGCCGGCGGGGACAGAAAGACGAGCAGTACTTC. This chain joins TRBV5-6 and TRBJ2-7; tentatively, D is TRBD1 (7 bases). The CDR3 totals 13 residues. Germline lookup yields CDR1 SGHDT and CDR2 YYEEEE. V was clipped by 7 bases and J by 5 bases, with 16 bases between them.

This clone has at least ten counts. The J gene is TRBJ2-4, the V gene TRBV2; D unclear. Trimming stripped 6 bases from V and 0 bases from J, with 9 bases between. Germline V CDR1 and CDR2: SNHLY, FYNNEI. CDR3 size: 14 residues. This CDR3 is CASRGLIAKNIQYF. In nucleotides, the CDR3 is TGTGCCAGCAGGGGTTTAATAGCCAAAAACATTCAGTACTTC.